This is a list of T cell receptor beta chains from one sample in a study of blood T cell repertoires in COVID-19. TCRdb's copy holds only in-frame clones and misses some; the assay was immunoSEQ multiplex PCR. The profile covers approximately 160,000 clones, with around 81% appearing a single time and roughly 13% taken by the ten largest. Sequencing was done on a sample of peripheral blood. Receptors originate from a man aged 70 or older who had recovered from COVID-19. Both conserved end residues are part of each CDR3. The order of the fields is J gene, V gene, clone size, D gene, CDR3 protein, CDR3 DNA. The D gene is left open where the match is weak. Not every row has a clone size; where given, it reads once, few, many or a size class.

TRBJ2-7 TRBV28 NA NA CASSPYTGEQYF TGTGCCAGCAGTCCCTATACGGGGGAGCAGTACTTC
TRBJ2-7 TRBV10-3 NA NA CAISGSYEQYF TGTGCCATCAGTGGTTCATACGAGCAGTACTTC
TRBJ2-3 TRBV6-1 NA TRBD1 CASSAAGTGGTDTQYF TGTGCCAGCAGTGCCGCCGGGACAGGGGGCACAGATACGCAGTATTTT
TRBJ1-1 TRBV3-1/TRBV3-2 NA TRBD1 CASSQDLRGRFTEAFF TGTGCCAGCAGCCAAGATCTCAGGGGGCGATTCACTGAAGCTTTCTTT
TRBJ2-7 TRBV6-5 NA TRBD1 CASKPRTGSYEQYF TGTGCCAGCAAGCCCCGGACAGGCTCCTACGAGCAGTACTTC
TRBJ2-1 TRBV10-1 NA NA CASSESFGGYNEQFF TGCGCCAGCAGTGAGTCGTTCGGCGGCTACAATGAGCAGTTCTTC
TRBJ2-4 TRBV21-1 NA NA CASTRQGLAKNIQYF TGTGCCAGCACCCGACAGGGCCTAGCCAAAAACATTCAGTACTTC
TRBJ2-3 TRBV19 NA TRBD2 CASSTSGSTDTQYF TGTGCCAGTAGTACAAGCGGGAGTACAGATACGCAGTATTTT
TRBJ2-2 TRBV28 NA TRBD2 CASRASGSQGNTGELFF TGTGCCAGCAGGGCTAGCGGGAGTCAGGGTAACACCGGGGAGCTGTTTTTT
TRBJ1-1 TRBV18 few NA CASSPDRLGTEAFF TGTGCCAGCTCACCAGACAGGTTGGGCACTGAAGCTTTCTTT
TRBJ2-7 TRBV10-2 few NA CASDSSYEQYF TGCGCCAGCGACTCTTCCTACGAGCAGTACTTC
TRBJ2-3 TRBV29-1 NA NA CSVDWPQGTDTQYF TGCAGCGTCGACTGGCCCCAGGGTACGGATACGCAGTATTTT
TRBJ1-1 TRBV7-2 few NA CASSSYREGGTEAFF TGTGCCAGCAGCTCGTACAGGGAAGGGGGCACTGAAGCTTTCTTT
TRBJ2-3 TRBV10-1 NA TRBD1 CASRGGQGLRNSTDTQYF TGCGCCAGCAGGGGTGGACAGGGGCTCCGAAATAGCACAGATACGCAGTATTTT
TRBJ2-7 TRBV7-3 few TRBD1 CASSLGTGPYEQYF TGTGCCAGCAGCTTGGGGACAGGGCCCTACGAGCAGTACTTC
TRBJ2-3 TRBV24-1 NA NA CATGAGTTDTQYF TGTGCCACCGGGGCGGGGACGACAGATACGCAGTATTTT
TRBJ1-5 TRBV24-1 NA TRBD1 CATSDSGQGGNQPQHF TGTGCCACCAGTGATTCCGGACAGGGGGGCAATCAGCCCCAGCATTTT
TRBJ2-7 TRBV11-2 NA TRBD1 CASSLNQGAGEQYF TGTGCCAGCAGCTTAAATCAGGGGGCGGGCGAGCAGTACTTC
TRBJ2-7 TRBV27 NA NA CASSRLVGYEQYF TGTGCCAGCAGTAGATTGGTCGGGTACGAGCAGTACTTC
TRBJ1-2 TRBV6-5 NA NA CASSSSSGTSYGYTF TGTGCCAGCAGTAGCTCTTCAGGGACATCCTATGGCTACACCTTC
TRBJ1-2 TRBV27 NA TRBD1 CASRQGNYGYTF TGTGCCAGCAGACAGGGGAATTATGGCTACACCTTC
TRBJ2-3 TRBV7-9 NA TRBD1 CASSLTGVRDTQYF TGTGCCAGCAGCTTAACAGGGGTCAGAGATACGCAGTATTTT
TRBJ2-5 TRBV12-3/TRBV12-4 NA TRBD1 CASSGTERETQYF TGTGCCAGCAGCGGGACAGAGAGAGAGACCCAGTACTTC
TRBJ1-5 TRBV18 NA NA CASSNIGPGSNQPQHF TGTGCCAGCTCAAACATAGGGCCGGGGAGCAATCAGCCCCAGCATTTT
TRBJ2-5 TRBV11-3 NA NA CASSLRVGETQYF TGTGCCAGCAGCCTCAGGGTCGGCGAGACCCAGTACTTC
TRBJ2-1 TRBV24-1 NA NA CATSDPGGGGTGYNEQFF TGTGCCACCAGTGATCCCGGTGGAGGGGGCACGGGGTACAATGAGCAGTTCTTC
TRBJ2-3 TRBV29-1 NA TRBD2 CSVAPTSGGEDTQYF TGCAGCGTGGCCCCGACTAGCGGAGGGGAAGATACGCAGTATTTT
TRBJ1-2 TRBV19 NA TRBD1 CASSRTGGFYGYTF TGTGCCAGTAGTAGGACAGGGGGCTTCTATGGCTACACCTTC
TRBJ2-1 TRBV6-5 NA TRBD1 CASSPDRMRGNEQFF TGTGCCAGCAGTCCGGACAGGATGAGAGGTAATGAGCAGTTCTTC
TRBJ1-5 TRBV6-5 NA TRBD1 CASRGTVNQPQHF TGTGCCAGCAGGGGGACAGTAAATCAGCCCCAGCATTTT
TRBJ2-7 TRBV18 NA NA CASSPAGGTYEQYF TGTGCCAGCTCACCAGCTGGAGGGACCTACGAGCAGTACTTC
TRBJ2-1 TRBV5-1 NA NA CASTQSPADEQFF TGCGCCAGCACCCAATCCCCCGCGGATGAGCAGTTCTTC
TRBJ2-7 TRBV6-4 once NA CASNLTRERFSFLQYF TGTGCCAGCAACCTTACCCGCGAACGATTCTCTTTCTTACAGTACTTC
TRBJ2-1 TRBV6-4 NA NA CASSDRLVLGGEQFF TGTGCCAGCAGTGATCGTCTAGTGCTGGGTGGTGAGCAGTTCTTC
TRBJ1-1 TRBV11-2 NA NA CASSQPRERTEAFF TGTGCCAGCAGCCAGCCACGGGAAAGGACTGAAGCTTTCTTT
TRBJ2-7 TRBV28 once TRBD2 CASSLGLAGVPEQYF TGTGCCAGCAGTCTAGGGCTAGCGGGAGTCCCCGAGCAGTACTTC
TRBJ2-7 TRBV6-6 NA TRBD2 CASSFRLAGHYEQYF TGTGCCAGCAGTTTCCGACTAGCGGGGCATTACGAGCAGTACTTC
TRBJ2-7 TRBV27 NA NA CASSLSRDYEQYF TGTGCCAGCAGTTTATCCCGGGACTACGAGCAGTACTTC
TRBJ2-3 TRBV2 NA NA CASSDGSTDTQYF TGTGCCAGCAGTGACGGGTCTACAGATACGCAGTATTTT
TRBJ2-1 TRBV19 NA NA CASSYKVDFNNEQFF TGTGCCAGTAGCTATAAGGTGGACTTTAACAATGAGCAGTTCTTC